These T cell receptor beta chains were read from a single sample in a study of blood T cell repertoires in COVID-19. Sequencing was performed with immunoSEQ multiplex PCR; in TCRdb, only in-frame clones are kept and a portion is missing. The repertoire has a few hundred thousand clones, 70% to 90% of them found once; the top ten carry roughly 1.4%. Sequenced sample: PBMCs or T cells enriched from blood (not recorded which). The receptors stem from a woman under 30 who had been exposed to COVID-19. Each CDR3 is given with its conserved first and last residue. D genes are given only for firm matches. The size of a clone is reported for some rows only, either as once, few or many, or as a class for expanded clones.

v_gene	d_gene	j_gene	abundance	CDR3aa	CDR3nt
TRBV11-2	TRBD1	TRBJ1-4	few	CASSPLGGEGKLFF	TGTGCCAGCAGCCCGTTAGGGGGCGAGGGAAAACTGTTTTTT
TRBV18	NA	TRBJ2-6	NA	CASSPPKLWANVLTF	TGTGCCAGCTCACCACCAAAGCTCTGGGCCAACGTCCTGACTTTC
TRBV5-6	TRBD1	TRBJ2-1	NA	CASSSTGASASFLNEQFF	TGTGCCAGCAGCTCTACAGGGGCCTCGGCTTCTTTTCTCAATGAGCAGTTCTTC
TRBV10-2	NA	TRBJ2-7	NA	CASRFGSQGPYEQYF	TGCGCCAGCAGGTTCGGGAGCCAGGGCCCCTACGAGCAGTACTTC
TRBV7-9	TRBD2	TRBJ2-7	many	CASSFVPGLSPVEQYF	TGTGCCAGCAGCTTCGTCCCGGGACTATCCCCGGTCGAGCAGTACTTC
TRBV6-2/TRBV6-3	NA	TRBJ1-2	NA	CASSFQGTNYGYTF	TGTGCCAGCAGCTTTCAGGGAACTAACTATGGCTACACCTTC
TRBV28	TRBD2	TRBJ2-7	NA	CASSPRLAGLDEQYF	TGTGCCAGCAGCCCAAGACTAGCGGGACTAGACGAGCAGTACTTC
TRBV29-1	NA	TRBJ1-4	NA	CSVEDWRGGEKLFF	TGCAGCGTTGAAGATTGGAGGGGCGGAGAAAAACTGTTTTTT
TRBV7-9	NA	TRBJ2-7	NA	CASSLNGLYEQYF	TGTGCCAGCAGCTTAAACGGTCTCTACGAGCAGTACTTC
TRBV4-2	TRBD2	TRBJ2-7	NA	CASSQGSGTSGRARHEQYF	TGTGCCAGCAGCCAAGGCTCCGGGACTAGCGGGAGGGCCCGCCACGAGCAGTACTTC
TRBV30	NA	TRBJ2-3	once	CAWSVRTDTQYF	TGTGCCTGGAGTGTTCGTACAGATACGCAGTATTTT
TRBV27	NA	TRBJ2-7	NA	CASSFSRDTIYEQYF	TGTGCCAGCAGTTTCTCCCGGGACACCATATACGAGCAGTACTTC
TRBV6-5	TRBD1	TRBJ1-3	NA	CASSYSAGGGGNTIYF	TGTGCCAGCAGTTACTCGGCTGGAGGAGGGGGCAACACCATATATTTT
TRBV28	NA	TRBJ2-1	NA	CASSPVGVSYNEQFF	TGTGCCAGCAGCCCGGTCGGAGTTTCCTACAATGAGCAGTTCTTC
TRBV4-1	TRBD2	TRBJ2-1	NA	CASSRTGLAETNEQFF	TGCGCCAGCAGCCGAACCGGACTAGCGGAAACCAATGAGCAGTTCTTC
TRBV5-1	NA	TRBJ2-2	NA	CASSFERNTGELFF	TGCGCCAGCAGTTTTGAGCGGAACACCGGGGAGCTGTTTTTT
TRBV7-9	NA	TRBJ1-6	NA	CASSFGGENSPLHF	TGTGCCAGCAGCTTCGGAGGGGAGAATTCACCCCTCCACTTT
TRBV7-9	NA	TRBJ1-2	few	CASSLTGENYGYTF	TGTGCCAGCAGCTTGACAGGAGAGAACTATGGCTACACCTTC
TRBV9	NA	TRBJ1-3	NA	CASSVSGGYSGNTIYF	TGTGCCAGCAGCGTCTCCGGGGGATACTCTGGAAACACCATATATTTT
TRBV5-5	TRBD2	TRBJ2-1	NA	CASSLGGRYNEQFF	TGTGCCAGCAGCTTGGGCGGGAGGTACAATGAGCAGTTCTTC
TRBV7-2	TRBD1	TRBJ1-1	NA	CASSLQGGNTEAFF	TGTGCCAGCAGCCTACAGGGGGGGAACACTGAAGCTTTCTTT
TRBV28	NA	TRBJ2-5	NA	CASSFSVKETQYF	TGTGCCAGCAGTTTCTCGGTAAAAGAGACCCAGTACTTC
TRBV28	TRBD1	TRBJ1-2	NA	CASTTRPGQVITNYGYTF	TGTGCCAGCACTACCAGGCCGGGACAGGTGATTACTAACTATGGCTACACCTTC
TRBV28	TRBD1	TRBJ1-6	once	CASIRTGGGSPLHF	TGTGCCAGCATTAGAACAGGGGGCGGCTCACCCCTCCACTTT
TRBV7-8	TRBD2	TRBJ2-5	NA	CASSLALLGLAGEKKSETQYF	TGTGCCAGCAGCTTAGCGTTATTGGGACTAGCGGGGGAGAAGAAGTCGGAGACCCAGTACTTC
TRBV29-1	NA	TRBJ1-1	NA	CSVPLLKAGKAEAFF	TGCAGCGTCCCCTTACTCAAGGCGGGGAAAGCTGAAGCTTTCTTT
TRBV24-1	TRBD1	TRBJ2-3	once	CATSDRDRGTDTQYF	TGTGCCACCAGTGACCGGGACAGGGGCACAGATACGCAGTATTTT
TRBV12-5	NA	TRBJ2-5	NA	CASGSGPRPETQYF	TGTGCTAGTGGTTCAGGTCCCCGCCCAGAGACCCAGTACTTC
TRBV27	TRBD1	TRBJ2-5	NA	CASSFGTGQETQYF	TGTGCCAGCAGTTTTGGGACAGGGCAAGAGACCCAGTACTTC
TRBV18	NA	TRBJ2-2	NA	CASSRFPWIDGTGELFF	TGTGCCAGCTCACGATTCCCATGGATCGACGGGACCGGGGAGCTGTTTTTT
TRBV11-2	NA	TRBJ2-5	NA	CASSKMSSETQYF	TGTGCCAGCAGCAAAATGTCCTCGGAGACCCAGTACTTC
TRBV6-5	NA	TRBJ1-6	once	CASSYSGLDNSPLHF	TGTGCCAGCAGTTACTCGGGCCTCGATAATTCACCCCTCCACTTT
TRBV11-1	NA	TRBJ1-1	NA	CASSLSVGGYTEAFF	TGTGCCAGCAGCTTAAGTGTTGGCGGGTACACTGAAGCTTTCTTT
TRBV7-2	NA	TRBJ2-7	NA	CASSLARVGRESSYEQYF	TGTGCCAGCAGCTTAGCCAGGGTGGGGCGGGAAAGCTCCTACGAGCAGTACTTC
TRBV7-9	TRBD2	TRBJ2-7	NA	CASSTSEAGYSYEQYF	TGTGCCAGCTCGACCTCCGAAGCGGGATACAGCTACGAGCAGTACTTC
TRBV7-2	NA	TRBJ1-5	NA	CASSADRSNQPQHF	TGTGCCAGCAGCGCCGACAGGAGCAATCAGCCCCAGCATTTT
TRBV10-3	NA	TRBJ2-3	once	CAISPTGTSTDTQYF	TGTGCCATCAGTCCCACCGGGACTAGCACAGATACGCAGTATTTT
TRBV28	TRBD1	TRBJ1-2	NA	CASSFPRRVPPGQGVGGYTF	TGTGCCAGCAGTTTCCCCCGCCGTGTCCCCCCGGGACAGGGTGTTGGTGGCTACACCTTC
TRBV29-1	TRBD1	TRBJ2-3	NA	CSVLRGTGLGDTQYF	TGCAGCGTCCTTCGGGGGACAGGACTTGGTGATACGCAGTATTTT
TRBV7-3	TRBD1	TRBJ1-2	NA	CASSRGQDFYGYTF	TGTGCCAGCAGCCGGGGACAGGACTTCTATGGCTACACCTTC
TRBV7-2	NA	TRBJ1-3	NA	CASSWTDYSGNTIYF	TGTGCCAGCAGCTGGACGGACTACTCTGGAAACACCATATATTTT